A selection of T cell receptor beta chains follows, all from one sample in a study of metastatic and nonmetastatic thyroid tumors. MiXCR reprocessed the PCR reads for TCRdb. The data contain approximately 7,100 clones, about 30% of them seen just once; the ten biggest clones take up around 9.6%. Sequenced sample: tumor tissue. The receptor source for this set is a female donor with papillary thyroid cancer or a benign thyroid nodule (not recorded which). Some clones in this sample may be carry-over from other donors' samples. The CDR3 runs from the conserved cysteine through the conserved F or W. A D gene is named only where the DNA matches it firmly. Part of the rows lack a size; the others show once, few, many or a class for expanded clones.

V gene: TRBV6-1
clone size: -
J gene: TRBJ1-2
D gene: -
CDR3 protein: CASSSKGDPNYGYTF
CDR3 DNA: TGTGCCAGCAGTTCTAAAGGGGATCCTAACTATGGCTACACCTTC

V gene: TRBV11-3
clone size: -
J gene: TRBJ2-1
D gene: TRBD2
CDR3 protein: CASSLLAGGSEQFF
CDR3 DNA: TGTGCCAGCAGCTTATTAGCGGGAGGGTCGGAGCAGTTCTTC

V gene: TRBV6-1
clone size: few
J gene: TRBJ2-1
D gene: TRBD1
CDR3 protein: CASSRDREATEQFF
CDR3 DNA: TGTGCCAGCAGTAGGGACAGGGAGGCTACTGAGCAGTTCTTC

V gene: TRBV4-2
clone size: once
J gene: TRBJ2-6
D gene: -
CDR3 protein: CASSQAKGSGANVLTF
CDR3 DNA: TGTGCCAGCAGCCAAGCGAAGGGCTCTGGGGCCAACGTCCTGACTTTC

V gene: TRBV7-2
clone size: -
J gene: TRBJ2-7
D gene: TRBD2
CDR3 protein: CASSLTGGLASYEQYF
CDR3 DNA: TGTGCCAGCAGCTTAACGGGGGGACTAGCCTCCTACGAGCAGTACTTC

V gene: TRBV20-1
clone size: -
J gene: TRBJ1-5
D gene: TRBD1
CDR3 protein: CSARARTGGGQPQHF
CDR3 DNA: TGCAGCGCTAGAGCCCGGACAGGGGGCGGGCAGCCCCAGCATTTT

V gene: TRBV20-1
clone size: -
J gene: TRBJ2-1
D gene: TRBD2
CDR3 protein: CSASGLAGNDQFF
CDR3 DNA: TGCAGTGCTAGCGGACTAGCGGGAAATGATCAGTTCTTC

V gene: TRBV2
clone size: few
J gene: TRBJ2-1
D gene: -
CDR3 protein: CASSEDGSSYNEQFF
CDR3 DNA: TGTGCCAGCAGTGAGGACGGTAGCTCCTACAATGAGCAGTTCTTC

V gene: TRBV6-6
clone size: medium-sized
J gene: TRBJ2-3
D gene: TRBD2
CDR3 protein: CASSSEVAGVGVLTDTQYF
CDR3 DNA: TGTGCCAGCAGTTCAGAGGTAGCGGGAGTGGGCGTTTTAACAGATACGCAGTATTTT

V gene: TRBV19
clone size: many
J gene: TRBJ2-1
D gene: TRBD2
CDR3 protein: CASSIVPRYPGTSGSGNEQFF
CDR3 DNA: TGTGCCAGTAGTATAGTCCCGCGGTACCCCGGGACTAGCGGGAGCGGGAATGAGCAGTTCTTC

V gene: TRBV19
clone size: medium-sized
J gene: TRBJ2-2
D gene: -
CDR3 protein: CATEAVTGELFF
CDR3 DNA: TGTGCCACGGAAGCGGTTACCGGGGAGCTGTTTTTT

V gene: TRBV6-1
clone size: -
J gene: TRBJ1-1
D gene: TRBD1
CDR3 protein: CASKGQGSLNTEAFF
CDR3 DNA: TGTGCCAGCAAAGGACAGGGGTCTTTGAACACTGAAGCTTTCTTT

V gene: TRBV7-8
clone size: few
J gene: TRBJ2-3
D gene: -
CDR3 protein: CASSPYTQYF
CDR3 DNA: TGTGCCAGCAGCCCCTATACGCAGTATTTT

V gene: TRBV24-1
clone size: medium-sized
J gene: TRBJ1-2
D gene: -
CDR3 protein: CATSDDAGPYPYGYTF
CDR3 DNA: TGTGCCACCAGTGATGATGCAGGTCCTTACCCATATGGCTACACCTTC